The 25 T cell receptor beta chains listed next were all sequenced from one sample in a study of blood T cell repertoires in COVID-19. Clones were read by immunoSEQ multiplex PCR, and TCRdb kept only the in-frame ones, dropping some. The sample records more than 150,000 clones, approximately 86% being singletons. Sequencing was carried out using peripheral blood. All receptors come from a man in his sixties with acute or convalescent COVID-19.

The rearrangement links TRBV18 to TRBJ1-1; D is perhaps TRBD1 (5 bases). The CDR3 covers 13 residues. CDR1 KGHSH and CDR2 LQKENI come from the germline V gene. V lost 3 bases to trimming and J lost 3 bases, with 8 bases between them. As DNA, the CDR3 is TGTGCCAGCTCACCGCTCAGGGACACTGAAGCTTTCTTT. Encoded protein: CASSPLRDTEAFF.

The J gene is TRBJ1-1, the V gene TRBV5-6, with TRBD1 as a possible D gene (6 bases). Trimming stripped 4 bases from V and 6 bases from J, with 16 bases between. Germline V gene sequence: CDR1 SGHDT, CDR2 YYEEEE. The CDR3 has 14 amino acids. CDR3: CASSPTGSVSEAFF. CDR3 coding DNA: TGTGCCAGCAGCCCGACAGGCTCTGTATCTGAAGCTTTCTTT.

The chain joins TRBV11-2 to TRBJ2-3; 8 nucleotides match TRBD1. V lost 5 bases and J lost 6; bases outside the gene matches: 7. The CDR3 runs 14 residues. Germline V lookup: CDR1 SGHAT, CDR2 FQNNGV. The CDR3 DNA sequence: TGTGCCAGCAGCCAAACCTACAGGGGGGATACGCAGTATTTT. Translation gives CASSQTYRGDTQYF. The full variable domain, with the rest looked up from reference TRBV11-2 and TRBJ2-3, is EAGVAQSPRYKIIEKRQSVAFWCNPISGHATLYWYQQILGQGPKLLIQFQNNGVVDDSQLPKDRFSAERLKGVDSTLKIQPAKLEDSAVYLCASSQTYRGDTQYFGPGTRLTVL.

A single count supports this clone. The chain joins TRBV5-3 to TRBJ2-1; 8 bases match TRBD1. TRBV5-3 is placed among ORFs of uncertain function. CDR3 length: 17 amino acids. V gave up 0 bases and J gave up 8 bases; unmatched junction bases: 13. The CDR3 is CARSLGGRGRPKDEQFF. Here the CDR3 DNA reads TGTGCCAGAAGCTTGGGGGGCAGGGGGCGACCCAAGGATGAGCAGTTCTTC.

The chain has TRBV6-5 and TRBJ2-7; TRBD2 agrees at 13 bases. Germline V gene sequence: CDR1 MNHEY, CDR2 SVGAGI. The ends lost 7 bases at V and 7 bases at J; junction bases unmatched: 10. CDR3 size: 15 residues. CDR3 nucleotides: TGTGCCAGCACCCCGGGGACTAGCGGGATCAATGAGCAGTACTTC. This sequence encodes CASTPGTSGINEQYF.

The chain couples TRBV18 to TRBJ2-7, with 7 positions matching TRBD1. The CDR3 is 13 amino acids. V was pared by 5 bases and J by 5 bases, with 6 bases of the junction left unmatched. The V gene's germline CDR1 is KGHSH and CDR2 LQKENI. The CDR3 coding sequence is TGTGCCAGCTCAACTATACAGGGGAACGAGCAGTACTTC. Its translation is CASSTIQGNEQYF.

V usage is TRBV28 and J usage is TRBJ1-5; D might be TRBD1 (6 bases). CDR1 is MDHEN, CDR2 SYDVKM, per germline. The CDR3 covers 14 residues. Trimming shortened V by 7 bases and J by 6 bases, and 16 bases separated the two germline ends. CDR3 bases: TGTGCCAGCACCCCGACAGGCCGGAGTCAGCCCCAGCATTTT. This translates into CASTPTGRSQPQHF.

The chain joins TRBV12-3 or TRBV12-4 to TRBJ1-2, with TRBD1 as a possible D gene (6 bases). The CDR3 covers 12 residues. Trimming pared 10 bases from V and 7 bases from J, leaving 16 bases between. The CDR3 DNA reads TGTGCCACCAGAAGGGGGGGACGTGGCTACACCTTC. Amino acids: CATRRGGRGYTF.

This chain links TRBV6-5 with TRBJ1-2; possibly TRBD1 for D (6 bases). The CDR3 contains 11 residues. CDR1 is MNHEY and CDR2 is SVGAGI in the germline V gene. V was pared by 6 bases and J by 6 bases, with 8 bases between. Written as DNA, the CDR3 is TGTGCCAGCAGACAGGGTGATGGCTACACCTTC. Translating it yields CASRQGDGYTF.

The chain links TRBV4-1 to TRBJ1-5; TRBD1 is a possible D gene (5 bases). The V gene lost 2 bases and the J gene lost 4 bases, with 12 bases spanning the gap. This CDR3 has 15 residues. Germline V gene data show CDR1 as MGHRA and CDR2 as YSYEKL. CDR3 in DNA: TGCGCCAGCAGCCAATCCCAGGGACTAAATCAGCCCCAGCATTTT. Its protein product is CASSQSQGLNQPQHF.

The chain couples TRBV12-3 or TRBV12-4 to TRBJ2-4; D remains unclear. The CDR3 extends over 13 amino acids. V was pared by 7 bases and J by 5 bases, with 12 bases between. The CDR3 DNA follows: TGTGCCAGCAAGCCAGCGAACCAAAACATTCAGTACTTC. Translation: CASKPANQNIQYF.

This chain uses TRBV19 with TRBJ1-2; TRBD1 aligns across 7 bases. This CDR3 region has 15 residues. Germline V gene data show CDR1 as LNHDA and CDR2 as SQIVND (reference sequence). The trim removed 7 bases at V and 5 bases at J, leaving 13 bases unmatched. Here the CDR3 DNA reads TGTGCCAGTACCTCGCCGGGGGACAGTCGGTATGGCTACACCTTC. This encodes CASTSPGDSRYGYTF.

The CDR3 reads CASSPPVSETQYF. The CDR3 bases are TGCGCCAGCAGCCCTCCGGTTTCGGAGACCCAGTACTTC. The rearrangement joins TRBV5-1 to TRBJ2-5; D call uncertain. V was cut by 4 bases and J by 5 bases, with 12 bases left in between. The CDR3 contains 13 residues. In germline, CDR1 is SGHRS, CDR2 YFSETQ.

This chain connects TRBV5-1 to TRBJ2-7; a weak D match, TRBD1 (7 bases). The CDR3 extends over 14 amino acids. Germline lookup yields CDR1 SGHRS and CDR2 YFSETQ. V lost 0 bases to trimming and J lost 12 bases, with 19 bases between them. In DNA, the CDR3 is TGCGCCAGCAGCTTGGCGGGGGACAGAACCTCATGGTACTTC. Its protein product is CASSLAGDRTSWYF.

The chain links TRBV10-3 to TRBJ2-7, with D possibly being TRBD1 (5 bases). V lost 4 bases, J lost 0 bases, and 10 bases lay in between. This CDR3 contains 14 residues. Germline V gene data show CDR1 as ENHRY and CDR2 as SYGVKD. CDR3 DNA: TGTGCCATCAGTGGGACATCAAACTCCTACGAGCAGTACTTC. Its protein product is CAISGTSNSYEQYF.

The chain has TRBV30 and TRBJ1-5, with D unclear. CDR3 length: 13 residues. Looked up from germline, CDR1 is GTSNPN and CDR2 is SVGIG (reference sequence). Trimming took 0 bases from V and 4 from J, leaving 7 bases between them. The CDR3 sequence is CAWSVRLNQPQHF. The CDR3 bases are TGTGCCTGGAGTGTACGGTTGAATCAGCCCCAGCATTTT. The entire variable domain, with the rest obtained from reference TRBV30 and TRBJ1-5, is as follows: SQTIHQWPATLVQPVGSPLSLECTVEGTSNPNLYWYRQAAGRGLQLLFYSVGIGQISSEVPQNLSASRPQDRQFILSSKKLLLSDSGFYLCAWSVRLNQPQHFGDGTRLSIL.

The rearrangement links TRBV28 to TRBJ1-2; TRBD1 matches at 10 bases. There are 16 residues in the CDR3. The germline V gene has CDR1 MDHEN and CDR2 SYDVKM. V shed 6 bases, J shed 0 bases, and the junction held 7 bases outside the gene matches. The CDR3 is CASSRWDRGANYGYTF. Written as DNA, the CDR3 is TGTGCCAGCAGCCGATGGGACAGGGGCGCTAACTATGGCTACACCTTC.

This chain uses TRBV2 with TRBJ1-3; D remains ambiguous. In germline, CDR1 is SNHLY, CDR2 FYNNEI. Deletions cut 6 bases from V and 4 bases from J, with 13 bases between. This CDR3 is built from 14 residues. The CDR3 loop reads CASSSGKSGNTIYF. In nucleotides, the CDR3 is TGTGCCAGCAGCTCCGGGAAATCAGGAAACACCATATATTTT. The full variable domain, completed using reference TRBV2 and TRBJ1-3, is EPEVTQTPSHQVTQMGQEVILRCVPISNHLYFYWYRQILGQKVEFLVSFYNNEISEKSEIFDDQFSVERPDGSNFTLKIRSTKLEDSAMYFCASSSGKSGNTIYFGEGSWLTVV.

The chain employs TRBV28 and TRBJ1-2; D is possibly TRBD1 (5 bases). The CDR3 has 15 residues. Germline V gene data show CDR1 as MDHEN and CDR2 as SYDVKM. V lost 6 bases, J lost 3 bases, and 17 bases lay in between. The CDR3 region is CASSGGTEVYYGYTF. In DNA, the CDR3 is TGTGCCAGCAGCGGCGGGACGGAAGTATACTATGGCTACACCTTC.

This chain joins TRBV6-5 and TRBJ2-4; 7 nucleotides line up with TRBD1. Germline-derived CDR1 and CDR2 are MNHEY and SVGAGI. The CDR3 runs to 14 residues. Germline trimming cut 6 bases from V and 6 bases from J; bases unmatched to any gene: 8. The CDR3 DNA reads TGTGCCAGCAGCACCGGGACAGACACAAACATTCAGTACTTC. Residues: CASSTGTDTNIQYF.

This clone is categorized as medium-sized. CDR3 in amino acids: CASSLDRVDEQFF. The CDR3 DNA follows: TGTGCCAGCAGCTTGGATCGGGTCGATGAGCAGTTCTTC. The chain is built from TRBV5-4 and TRBJ2-1; unclear D gene. The CDR3 totals 13 residues. Germline V lookup: CDR1 SGHNT, CDR2 YYREEE (reference sequence). V was clipped by 0 bases and J by 8 bases, with 9 bases between them.

The sample holds one count of this clone. This sequence joins TRBV19 and TRBJ2-6; possibly TRBD2 for D (6 bases). CDR3 size: 15 residues. Trimming took off 5 bases at V and 2 bases at J, with 10 bases between the two ends. Germline V gene sequence: CDR1 LNHDA, CDR2 SQIVND (reference sequence). CDR3 sequence (DNA): TGTGCCAGTAGTTACGGGGGTGCTGGGGCCAACGTCCTGACTTTC. Translated, it gives CASSYGGAGANVLTF.

The gene calls are TRBV7-2 and TRBJ2-4; maybe TRBD1 (5 bases). The CDR3 is made up of 18 amino acids. Trimming shortened V by 3 bases and J by 8 bases, and 26 bases separated the two germline ends. Germline values: CDR1 SGHTA, CDR2 FQGNSA. The CDR3 DNA is TGTGCCAGCAGCTTTCTTGGTTCAGGGTCCGCCCGACGGGACATTCAGTACTTC. Translated, it gives CASSFLGSGSARRDIQYF.

The genes are TRBV19 and TRBJ2-1, with a possible D match to TRBD2 (5 bases). CDR1 is LNHDA, CDR2 SQIVND, per germline (reference sequence). The CDR3 sequence is 15 residues long. The germline V and J ends were trimmed by 8 bases and 0 bases, with 14 bases remaining between them. As DNA, the CDR3 is TGTGCCAGTCGCGCCCGGGGTAGCTCCTACAATGAGCAGTTCTTC. Translation gives CASRARGSSYNEQFF.

V usage is TRBV5-1 and J usage is TRBJ2-2; 7 bases align to TRBD1. The CDR3 spans 15 residues. The ends lost 4 bases at V and 7 bases at J; junction bases unmatched: 10. The V gene's germline CDR1 is SGHRS and CDR2 YFSETQ. The CDR3 nucleotides are TGCGCCAGCAGCCAGCTCGCAGGGGGAAGCGGGGAGCTGTTTTTT. It encodes CASSQLAGGSGELFF.